Below, one T cell receptor beta chain is given with its context. Antigen: not known. The sample comes from a study of shared clonotypes between healthy human individuals. Study at large: A couple of women and three men aged 18 to 49 served as donors. Each donor had three CD4 naive, three CD4 memory, two CD8 naive and one CD8 memory plate.

TCRdb's copy holds only in-frame clones and misses some; the assay was immunoSEQ multiplex PCR. This sample carries about 980,000 clones, around three quarters of them seen once, and the ten largest clones take nearly 1.5%. All the donors were Caucasian adults who lived in Nashville, Tennessee. Findings and limits, study-wide: Rarefaction curves obtained for sorted subsets showed sequencing incomplete despite large depth.

V lost 4 bases, J lost 6 bases, and 31 bases lay in between. This CDR3 region has 21 residues. The receptor was derived from a young man in good health. The sample comprised memory CD4+ T cells sorted from blood. Subset reported: CD45RA-negative fraction. V and J are TRBV23-1 and TRBJ1-6; D may be TRBD1 (6 bases). TRBV23-1 counts as an open reading frame of uncertain function. The CDR3 is CASSLEGNPDRKEGCNSPLHF. In DNA, the CDR3 is TGCGCCAGCAGTCTGGAGGGGAACCCCGACAGGAAAGAGGGTTGTAATTCACCCCTCCACTTT.